The 25 T cell receptor beta chains listed next were all sequenced from one sample in a study of T cell repertoires in cytomegalovirus infection. From the reads, TCRdb called clonotypes with MiXCR, one entry per CDR3 protein. The sample lists approximately 550,000 distinct CDR3 sequences; about 15% were seen once. Sequencing was done on a sample of CD8+ T cells from PBMCs. The receptors here all came from a human donor in good health (CMV status not recorded). Some clones in this sample may be carry-over from other donors' samples.

The CDR3, as DNA: TGCGCCAGCAGCCAAAATCGGTTCTACGAGCAGTACTTC. It is translated as CASSQNRFYEQYF. The rearrangement links TRBV4-1 to TRBJ2-7; unclear D gene. There are 13 residues in the CDR3. V gave up 2 bases and J gave up 3 bases, with 8 bases separating them. The germline CDR1 and CDR2 sequences are MGHRA and YSYEKL.

There are many counts of this clonotype. This rearrangement joins TRBV27 to TRBJ2-7; D unresolved. The CDR3 is 14 residues long. Germline CDR1 reads MNHEY; CDR2 reads SMNVEV (reference sequence). V was clipped by 0 bases and J by 3 bases, with 9 bases between them. The CDR3 nucleotides are TGTGCCAGCAGTTTATCGATGGGCTACTACGAGCAGTACTTC. Amino acids: CASSLSMGYYEQYF.

This clonotype was found a few times. J is TRBJ1-1 and V is TRBV19; 8 nucleotides align to TRBD1. The CDR3 is 15 amino acids. The J segment lost 3 bases and the V segment lost 5 bases, leaving 8 bases of the junction unmatched. Germline-derived CDR1 and CDR2 are LNHDA and SQIVND (reference sequence). DNA of the CDR3: TGTGCCAGTAGTGCTCGGACAGGGCCTTACACTGAAGCTTTCTTT. Amino acids: CASSARTGPYTEAFF.

As regards this clonotype: Just one base apart from a much larger clone, this may be a read error. The chain joins TRBV14 to TRBJ2-1; D is unresolved. The CDR3 has 14 amino acids. Per the germline V gene, CDR1 is SGHDN and CDR2 is FVKESK. The CDR3 coding sequence is TGTGCCCGCAGCCGCCCCGAGACCTACAATGAGCAGTTCTTC. Protein: CARSRPETYNEQFF. The complete variable domain, with remaining parts taken from reference TRBV14 and TRBJ2-1, reads EAGVTQFPSHSVIEKGQTVTLRCDPISGHDNLYWYRRVMGKEIKFLLHFVKESKQDESGMPNNRFLAERTGGTYSTLKVQPAELEDSGVYFCARSRPETYNEQFFGPGTRLTVL.

This clonotype was counted only a few times. The genes are TRBV28 and TRBJ1-6; D is perhaps TRBD1 (5 bases). The CDR3 runs to 15 residues. Trimming took 3 bases from V and 9 from J, leaving 15 bases between them. Germline assignment: CDR1 MDHEN and CDR2 SYDVKM. CDR3 protein: CASSFPRGAGSPLHF. The DNA of the CDR3 is TGTGCCAGCAGTTTCCCACGGGGCGCAGGTTCACCCCTCCACTTT.

The chain combines TRBV5-5 with TRBJ1-2, with a possible D match to TRBD1 (5 bases). CDR3 length: 15 residues. V lost 1 base to trimming and J lost 3 bases, with 13 bases between them. Germline V gene data show CDR1 as SGHKS and CDR2 as YYEKEE (reference sequence). The CDR3 DNA follows: TGTGCCAGCAGCTTGTCCCAGGGCGATTACTATGGCTACACCTTC. As protein: CASSLSQGDYYGYTF.

This clonotype was detected many times. This sequence joins TRBV11-3 and TRBJ2-3; D is perhaps TRBD1 (6 bases). The V end was cut by 5 bases, the J end by 2 bases, with 14 bases between. The CDR3 length is 15 residues. Germline assignment: CDR1 SGHNT and CDR2 YENEEA. This chain's CDR3 is CASSQGQVDTDTQYF. As DNA, the CDR3 is TGTGCCAGCAGCCAGGGGCAGGTTGACACAGATACGCAGTATTTT.

V is TRBV6-4 and J is TRBJ2-1, with D perhaps TRBD1 (6 bases). CDR3 length: 17 residues. V lost 3 bases to trimming and J lost 1 base, with 16 bases between them. Germline assignment: CDR1 MRHNA and CDR2 SNTAGT. The CDR3 DNA reads as TGTGCCAGCAGTGAATCTGGGGGCGATGGGTCCTACAATGAGCAGTTCTTC. Amino acids: CASSESGGDGSYNEQFF.

The V gene is TRBV20-1, the J gene TRBJ2-1; possibly TRBD2 for D (5 bases). The CDR3 is made up of 15 amino acids. Trimming cost V 4 bases and J 7 bases, with 20 bases left between them. In germline, CDR1 is DFQATT, CDR2 SNEGSKA (reference sequence). The CDR3 sequence: CSAKVAPNPLNEQFF. The DNA for the CDR3 is TGCAGTGCTAAAGTAGCGCCAAACCCGTTAAATGAGCAGTTCTTC.

The V and J genes are TRBV15 and TRBJ2-1; 7 bases agree with TRBD1. This CDR3 is 16 amino acids long. J gave up 2 bases and V 0 bases, and 4 bases lay outside the gene matches. CDR1 and CDR2 from the germline V gene are LNHNV and YYDKDF (reference sequence). The CDR3 sequence: CATSRDQGVPYNEQFF. CDR3 nucleotides: TGTGCCACCAGCAGAGATCAGGGGGTCCCCTACAATGAGCAGTTCTTC.

This clonotype appeared a few times. This sequence joins TRBV5-1 and TRBJ1-1; D possibly corresponds to TRBD1 (6 bases). V lost 3 bases to trimming and J lost 0 bases, with 15 bases between them. Germline V CDR1 and CDR2: SGHRS, YFSETQ. The CDR3 is 16 amino acids. The CDR3 reads CASSSPATGMNTEAFF. The CDR3 nucleotides read TGCGCCAGCAGCTCACCTGCGACAGGAATGAACACTGAAGCTTTCTTT.

This clonotype was counted at least ten times. The J gene is TRBJ1-1, the V gene TRBV7-3; D ambiguous. Per germline, CDR1 SGHTA and CDR2 FQGTGA. V was shortened by 5 bases and J by 1 base, with 8 bases between the two germline ends. The CDR3 loop spans 13 amino acids. The CDR3 coding sequence is TGTGCCAGCAGCCTTATTTCGAACACTGAAGCTTTCTTT. Its protein product is CASSLISNTEAFF.

This clonotype was counted only a few times. J is TRBJ2-1 and V is TRBV7-6, with 7 bases aligning to TRBD1. Germline V gene sequence: CDR1 SGHVS, CDR2 FNYEAQ. The V segment lost 5 bases and the J segment 4 bases; nucleotides outside the gene matches: 5. The CDR3 loop spans 14 amino acids. The CDR3 bases are TGTGCCAGCAGCACCCCGGACAGGTACAATGAGCAGTTCTTC. This codes for CASSTPDRYNEQFF.

Remarks on this clonotype: This is likely a read error, given that the CDR3 carries no conserved phenylalanine or tryptophan at its end. This chain uses TRBV4-3 with TRBJ2-5; 11 nucleotides line up with TRBD2. In germline, CDR1 is LGHNA, CDR2 YSLEER. The CDR3 loop spans 16 amino acids. V gave up 2 bases and J gave up 1 base; unmatched junction bases: 3. In DNA, the CDR3 is TGCGCCAGCAGCCAAACTAGCGGGGGAGTCCAAGAGACCCAGTACTTA. Translated, it gives CASSQTSGGVQETQYL.

This clonotype occurred many times. V is TRBV6-6 and J is TRBJ2-6; the D is unclear. This CDR3 region has 13 residues. Germline V CDR1 and CDR2: MNHNY, SVGAGI (reference sequence). Deletions cut 10 bases from V and 0 bases from J, with 7 bases between. In DNA, the CDR3 is TGTGCCATCTTAGACTCTGGGGCCAACGTCCTGACTTTC. Translated, it gives CAILDSGANVLTF.

This clonotype was recorded many times. J is TRBJ2-1 and V is TRBV7-6, with TRBD2 matching 7 bases. CDR1 SGHVS and CDR2 FNYEAQ come from the germline V gene. V shed 2 bases and J 6 bases; nucleotides not matched to a gene: 7. The CDR3 has 15 amino acids. CDR3 in amino acids: CASSLCGGGGNEQFF. The CDR3, as DNA: TGTGCCAGCAGCTTATGTGGGGGGGGTGGCAATGAGCAGTTCTTC.

This CDR3 is CASSQDLGGSYYGYTF. CDR3 coding DNA: TGTGCCAGCAGCCAAGATCTGGGAGGGAGCTACTATGGCTACACCTTC. The chain links TRBV3-1 to TRBJ1-2, with D hard to call. Trimming pared 0 bases from V and 3 bases from J, leaving 14 bases between. The CDR3 extends over 16 amino acids. Per the germline V gene, CDR1 is LGHDT and CDR2 is YNNKEL (reference sequence).

DNA of the CDR3: TGTGCCAGCAGCGGGGGACTAGCGGGGGGCAATGAGCAGTTCTTC. Translated: CASSGGLAGGNEQFF. The gene calls are TRBV9 and TRBJ2-1; 15 bases line up with TRBD2. The CDR3 spans 15 residues. The ends lost 3 bases at V and 6 bases at J; junction bases unmatched: 1. Germline CDR1 reads SGDLS; CDR2 reads YYNGEE.

The gene calls are TRBV20-1 and TRBJ2-7; TRBD2 aligns across 8 bases. CDR1 is DFQATT and CDR2 is SNEGSKA in the germline V gene (reference sequence). The CDR3 length is 16 residues. Trimming took 0 bases from V and 5 from J; bases not matched to a gene: 12. As DNA, the CDR3 is TGCAGTGCTAGAGATCTTCAGCGGGAGAAACCCGACGAGCAGTACTTC. This sequence encodes CSARDLQREKPDEQYF.

V and J are TRBV6-2 or TRBV6-3 and TRBJ1-1; D might be TRBD1 (5 bases). Between the trimmed V and J ends, which lost 0 bases and 4 bases, there was a span of 9 bases. Germline V lookup: CDR1 MNHEY, CDR2 SVGEGT. The CDR3 has 14 residues. The CDR3 DNA sequence: TGTGCCAGCAGTTACTCCTGGGGCGTCACTGAAGCTTTCTTT. Protein: CASSYSWGVTEAFF.

Many counts were recorded for this clonotype. The gene calls are TRBV12-3 or TRBV12-4 and TRBJ2-1; TRBD1 agrees at 7 bases. The junction had 14 bases not matched to a gene; V was cut back by 3 bases and J by 12 bases. The CDR3 extends over 15 amino acids. CDR3 nucleotides: TGTGCCAGCAGTTTCCCCTCGGGAAAGGGGGCAATGCAGTTCTTC. Amino acids: CASSFPSGKGAMQFF.

This clonotype appeared a few times. The chain recombines TRBV3-1 with TRBJ2-1, with 11 bases that match TRBD2. Trimming at V came to 4 bases and at J to 6 bases, leaving 14 bases not matched to a gene. Germline V CDR1 and CDR2: LGHDT, YNNKEL (reference sequence). The CDR3 loop spans 18 amino acids. DNA for the CDR3: TGTGCCAGCAGCCCCGCGGGTCCATTAGCGGGGGGGTTCAATGAGCAGTTCTTC. Encoded protein: CASSPAGPLAGGFNEQFF.

This clonotype was picked up many times. The chain couples TRBV7-2 to TRBJ2-1; 7 nucleotides match TRBD2. CDR3 length: 19 residues. Trimming took 7 bases from V and 7 from J; bases not matched to a gene: 25. Germline CDR1 reads SGHTA; CDR2 reads FQGNSA. CDR3 DNA: TGTGCCAGCAACACCCGCTTTGGGGTTGAGGGAGGGCCGTTTAATGAGCAGTTCTTC. Its protein is CASNTRFGVEGGPFNEQFF.

This clonotype came up many times. This chain links TRBV4-1 with TRBJ1-2, with 7 positions matching TRBD1. The germline CDR1 and CDR2 sequences are MGHRA and YSYEKL. Trimming took 0 bases from V and 4 from J; bases not matched to a gene: 5. This CDR3 comprises 15 residues. The CDR3 sequence: CASSQDPGQLYGYTF. Here the CDR3 DNA reads TGCGCCAGCAGCCAAGATCCGGGACAGCTCTATGGCTACACCTTC.

This clonotype was observed a handful of times. The rearrangement links TRBV6-5 to TRBJ1-1; unclear D gene. Germline CDR1 MNHEY, CDR2 SVGAGI. V shed 8 bases and J shed 1 base, with 17 bases lying between them. The CDR3 loop spans 15 amino acids. CDR3 sequence: CASGHPEVQNTEAFF. CDR3 in DNA: TGTGCCAGCGGCCACCCTGAAGTTCAGAACACTGAAGCTTTCTTT.